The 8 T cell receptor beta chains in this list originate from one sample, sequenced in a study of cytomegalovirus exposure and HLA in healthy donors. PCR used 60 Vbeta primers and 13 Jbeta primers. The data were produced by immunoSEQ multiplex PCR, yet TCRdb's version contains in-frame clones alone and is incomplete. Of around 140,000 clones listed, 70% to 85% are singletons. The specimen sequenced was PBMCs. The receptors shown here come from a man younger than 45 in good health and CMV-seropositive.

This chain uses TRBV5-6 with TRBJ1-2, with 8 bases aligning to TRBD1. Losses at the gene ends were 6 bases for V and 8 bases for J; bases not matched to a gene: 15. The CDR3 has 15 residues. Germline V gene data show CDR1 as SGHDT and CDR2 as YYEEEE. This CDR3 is CASTPMGQGAMGYTF. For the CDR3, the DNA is TGTGCCAGCACTCCGATGGGGCAGGGGGCTATGGGCTACACCTTC.

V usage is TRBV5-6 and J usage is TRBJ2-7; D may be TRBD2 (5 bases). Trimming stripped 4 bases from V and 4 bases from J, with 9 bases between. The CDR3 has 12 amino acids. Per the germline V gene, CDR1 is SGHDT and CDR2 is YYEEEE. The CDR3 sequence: CASSRTGYEQYF. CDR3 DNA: TGTGCCAGCAGCAGGACGGGATACGAGCAGTACTTC.

CDR3 DNA: TGTGCCACCAGTCAGTTGGGCGGGAGCACAGATACGCAGTATTTT. Encoded protein: CATSQLGGSTDTQYF. The gene calls are TRBV15 and TRBJ2-3, with a possible D match to TRBD2 (5 bases). V dropped 6 bases and J dropped 0 bases, with 13 bases sitting between them. The CDR3 loop spans 15 amino acids. Germline V gene data show CDR1 as LNHNV and CDR2 as YYDKDF (reference sequence).

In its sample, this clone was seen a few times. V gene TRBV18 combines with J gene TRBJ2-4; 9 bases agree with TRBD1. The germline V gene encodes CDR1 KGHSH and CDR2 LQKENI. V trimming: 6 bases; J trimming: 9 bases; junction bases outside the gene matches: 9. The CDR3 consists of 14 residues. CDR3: CASSSEGQGLIQYF. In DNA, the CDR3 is TGTGCCAGCTCCTCCGAGGGACAGGGACTCATTCAGTACTTC.

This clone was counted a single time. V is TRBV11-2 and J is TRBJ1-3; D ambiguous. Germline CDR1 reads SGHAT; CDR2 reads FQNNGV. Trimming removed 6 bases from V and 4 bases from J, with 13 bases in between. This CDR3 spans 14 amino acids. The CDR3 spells CASRRGPRGNTIYF. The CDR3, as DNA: TGTGCCAGCAGGCGCGGCCCTAGGGGAAACACCATATATTTT. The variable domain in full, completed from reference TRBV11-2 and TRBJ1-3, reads EAGVAQSPRYKIIEKRQSVAFWCNPISGHATLYWYQQILGQGPKLLIQFQNNGVVDDSQLPKDRFSAERLKGVDSTLKIQPAKLEDSAVYLCASRRGPRGNTIYFGEGSWLTVV.

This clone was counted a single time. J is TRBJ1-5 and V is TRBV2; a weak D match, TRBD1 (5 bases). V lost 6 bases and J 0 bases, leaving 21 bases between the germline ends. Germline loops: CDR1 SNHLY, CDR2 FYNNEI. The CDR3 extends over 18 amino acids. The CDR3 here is CASREGTLTRDSNQPQHF. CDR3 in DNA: TGTGCCAGCAGGGAGGGGACTTTGACAAGGGATAGCAATCAGCCCCAGCATTTT.

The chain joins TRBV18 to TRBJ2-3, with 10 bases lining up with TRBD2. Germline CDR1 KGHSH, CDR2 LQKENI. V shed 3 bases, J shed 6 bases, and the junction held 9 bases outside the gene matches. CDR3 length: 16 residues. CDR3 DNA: TGTGCCAGCTCACCCCTAGCGGGGGTTCCCACGGATACGCAGTATTTT. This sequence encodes CASSPLAGVPTDTQYF.

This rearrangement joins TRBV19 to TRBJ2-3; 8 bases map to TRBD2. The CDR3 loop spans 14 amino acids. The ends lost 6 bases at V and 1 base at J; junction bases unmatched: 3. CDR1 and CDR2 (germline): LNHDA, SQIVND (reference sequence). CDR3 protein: CASSGGAGTDTQYF. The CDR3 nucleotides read TGTGCCAGTAGCGGGGGGGCGGGCACAGATACGCAGTATTTT.